What follows are 12 T cell receptor beta chains derived from one specimen sequenced in a study of a mutant IDH1 vaccine in newly diagnosed glioma. No cognate antigen is known for these TCRs. Indicated time point: week 47, end of study. The study gave 300 ug of mutant IDH1 20-mer peptide per vaccine dose, with topical imiquimod. Measured with immunoSEQ multiplex PCR; TCRdb has only the in-frame clones, and not every one. This sample has approximately 52,000 clones, with 76% found just once. The material was PBMCs, obtained from a glioma patient whose treatment included an IDH1 peptide vaccine. These receptors all come from a woman aged 40-49 years with glioma. Some clones in this sample may be carry-over from other donors' samples.

This chain connects TRBV2 to TRBJ2-2; D perhaps matches TRBD2 (6 bases). The CDR3 contains 13 residues. CDR1 and CDR2 from the germline V gene are SNHLY and FYNNEI. Deletions cut 7 bases from V and 7 bases from J, with 13 bases between. The CDR3 sequence is CASTLRGGGELFF. Written as DNA, the CDR3 is TGTGCCAGCACCCTGAGGGGAGGCGGGGAGCTGTTTTTT.

This clone was seen only a few times. Within the sample, other DNA sequences also encode this same CDR3. The chain employs TRBV29-1 and TRBJ1-1; unclear D gene. V was trimmed by 3 bases and J by 5 bases, leaving 7 bases between them. The CDR3 runs to 11 residues. Germline V gene sequence: CDR1 SQVTM, CDR2 ANQGSEA. This chain's CDR3 is CSVEWVTEAFF. CDR3 nucleotide sequence: TGCAGCGTTGAGTGGGTTACTGAAGCTTTCTTT.

The chain joins TRBV7-8 to TRBJ2-3; D is ambiguous. The V gene's germline CDR1 is SGHVS and CDR2 FQNEAQ. Trimming left V 2 bases short and J 4 bases short, with 13 bases between. This CDR3 spans 15 amino acids. CDR3: CASSLTAGWADTQYF. In DNA, the CDR3 is TGTGCCAGCAGCTTAACCGCTGGGTGGGCAGATACGCAGTATTTT.

The chain couples TRBV5-1 to TRBJ2-3; perhaps TRBD1 as D (5 bases). V lost 2 bases, J lost 2 bases, and 9 bases lay in between. Germline lookup yields CDR1 SGHRS and CDR2 YFSETQ. The CDR3 sequence is 14 residues long. The CDR3 region has the DNA TGCGCCAGCAGCTTACAGGCTTTCACAGATACGCAGTATTTT. It translates to CASSLQAFTDTQYF.

The rearrangement uses TRBV30 and TRBJ1-1, with D possibly TRBD1 on 6 matching bases. The CDR3 runs to 15 residues. V was cut by 4 bases and J by 6 bases, with 21 bases left in between. The V gene's germline CDR1 is GTSNPN and CDR2 SVGIG (reference sequence). The CDR3 nucleotides are TGTGCCTGGACGGGGCCCCTACAGGGACGGCCTGAAGCTTTCTTT. Translated, it gives CAWTGPLQGRPEAFF.

This clone was recorded once. The CDR3 is CASSPQSNSNQPQHF. As DNA, the CDR3 is TGCGCCAGCAGTCCCCAGTCTAATAGCAATCAGCCCCAGCATTTT. The chain combines TRBV4-1 with TRBJ1-5; no firm D call. The germline V gene has CDR1 MGHRA and CDR2 YSYEKL. This CDR3 spans 15 amino acids. With 6 bases removed from V and 0 bases from J, the gap between germline ends came to 12 bases.

This chain uses TRBV5-1 with TRBJ2-5, with 8 bases matching TRBD1. Per the germline V gene, CDR1 is SGHRS and CDR2 is YFSETQ. Germline trimming cut 4 bases from V and 4 bases from J; bases unmatched to any gene: 9. The CDR3 has 15 residues. This CDR3 reads CASSGNQGARETQYF. CDR3 coding DNA: TGCGCCAGCAGCGGGAACCAGGGGGCTAGAGAGACCCAGTACTTC.

The chain uses TRBV7-2 and TRBJ1-5; D is unresolved. Per the germline V gene, CDR1 is SGHTA and CDR2 is FQGNSA. The CDR3 extends over 13 amino acids. V was clipped by 5 bases and J by 5 bases, with 10 bases between them. DNA of the CDR3: TGTGCCAGCAGCCGCGGTACGGATCAGCCCCAGCATTTT. Its protein is CASSRGTDQPQHF.

The chain employs TRBV4-1 and TRBJ1-2, with a possible D match to TRBD1 (6 bases). Per germline, CDR1 MGHRA and CDR2 YSYEKL. The CDR3 sequence is 16 residues long. V gave up 0 bases and J gave up 7 bases, with 18 bases separating them. Written as DNA, the CDR3 is TGCGCCAGCAGCCAAGAGGAGGGGGACTTCGCTTTTGGCTACACCTTC. Protein: CASSQEEGDFAFGYTF.

This clone was seen a few times. This chain uses TRBV27 with TRBJ1-3; the D is unclear. Germline values: CDR1 MNHEY, CDR2 SMNVEV (reference sequence). Deletions cut 4 bases from V and 0 bases from J, with 10 bases between. The CDR3 has 15 residues. CDR3 DNA: TGTGCCAGCAGTTCCAAACTAAGCTCTGGAAACACCATATATTTT. This gives the protein CASSSKLSSGNTIYF.

The chain links TRBV7-6 to TRBJ2-5; D may be TRBD2 (5 bases). The V and J ends lost 4 bases and 9 bases respectively, with 15 bases between them. Germline values: CDR1 SGHVS, CDR2 FNYEAQ. The CDR3 has 13 amino acids. Here the CDR3 reads CASSSSALEAQYF. In nucleotides, the CDR3 is TGTGCCAGCAGCTCGTCGGCCTTGGAGGCCCAGTACTTC.

The chain recombines TRBV27 with TRBJ2-1; unclear D gene. CDR1 and CDR2 from the germline V gene are MNHEY and SMNVEV (reference sequence). This CDR3 region has 13 residues. Trimming cost V 3 bases and J 5 bases, with 8 bases left between them. The CDR3 loop is CASSFVDNNEQFF. CDR3 coding DNA: TGTGCCAGCAGTTTCGTAGACAACAATGAGCAGTTCTTC.